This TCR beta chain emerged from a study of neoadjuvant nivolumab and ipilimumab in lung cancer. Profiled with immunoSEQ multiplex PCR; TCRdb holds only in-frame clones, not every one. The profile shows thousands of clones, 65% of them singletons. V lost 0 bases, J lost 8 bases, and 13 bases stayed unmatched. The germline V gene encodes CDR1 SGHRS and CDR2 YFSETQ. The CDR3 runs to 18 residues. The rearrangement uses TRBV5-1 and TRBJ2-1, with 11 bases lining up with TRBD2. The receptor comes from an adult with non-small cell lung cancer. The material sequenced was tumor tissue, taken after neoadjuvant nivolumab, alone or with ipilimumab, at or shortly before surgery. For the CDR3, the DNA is TGCGCCAGCAGCTTGGGCTCGGCTAGCGGGGGGACCAGGGATGAGCAGTTCTTC. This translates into CASSLGSASGGTRDEQFF. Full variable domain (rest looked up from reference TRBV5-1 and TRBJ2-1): KAGVTQTPRYLIKTRGQQVTLSCSPISGHRSVSWYQQTPGQGLQFLFEYFSETQRNKGNFPGRFSGRQFSNSRSEMNVSTLELGDSALYLCASSLGSASGGTRDEQFFGPGTRLTVL.